What follows are 21 T cell receptor beta chains derived from one specimen sequenced in a study of T cells in Graves' hyperthyroidism and ophthalmopathy. Amplification yielded TCR beta CDR3 regions, with RNA transcripts as the source. TCR CDR3 regions were first amplified by RT-PCR with HTBI primers. TCRdb reprocessed the multiplex PCR reads with MiXCR, giving one entry per CDR3 protein. Here the sample spans around 420,000 distinct CDR3 sequences, less than 20% being singletons. The sample taken for sequencing was blood. Receptors originate from a woman aged 18-29 years with Graves' hyperthyroidism.

V is TRBV29-1 and J is TRBJ1-2; TRBD1 agrees at 7 bases. The CDR3 contains 13 residues. Germline loops: CDR1 SQVTM, CDR2 ANQGSEA. V shed 4 bases and J 4 bases; nucleotides not matched to a gene: 6. CDR3 protein: CSVALQGSYGYTF. The CDR3 region has the DNA TGCAGCGTTGCCTTACAGGGGAGCTATGGCTACACCTTC.

This clonotype was picked up many times. The chain links TRBV5-1 to TRBJ1-1, with 7 nucleotides matching TRBD1. The germline gives CDR1 SGHRS, CDR2 YFSETQ. Trimming cost V 5 bases and J 5 bases; bases outside gene matches: 15. This CDR3 contains 16 residues. CDR3 amino acids: CASRRGAGGVETEAFF. Written as DNA, the CDR3 is TGCGCCAGCAGGAGGGGGGCAGGGGGGGTGGAAACTGAAGCTTTCTTT. The full variable domain, its missing parts supplied by reference TRBV5-1 and TRBJ1-1, is KAGVTQTPRYLIKTRGQQVTLSCSPISGHRSVSWYQQTPGQGLQFLFEYFSETQRNKGNFPGRFSGRQFSNSRSEMNVSTLELGDSALYLCASRRGAGGVETEAFFGQGTRLTVV.

Ten or more counts support this clonotype. J is TRBJ1-2 and V is TRBV2; 7 nucleotides align to TRBD1. The CDR3 spans 14 residues. The trim removed 5 bases at V and 7 bases at J, leaving 10 bases unmatched. Per the germline V gene, CDR1 is SNHLY and CDR2 is FYNNEI. DNA for the CDR3: TGTGCCAGCAGTTTGGGACAGTCCGACTGTGGCTACACCTTC. This translates into CASSLGQSDCGYTF.

The chain uses TRBV5-1 and TRBJ1-3; weak D call: TRBD1 (6 bases). CDR1 and CDR2 from the germline V gene are SGHRS and YFSETQ. The CDR3 is made up of 16 amino acids. Trimming removed 4 bases at V and 0 bases at J, with 14 bases between. CDR3 in DNA: TGCGCCAGCAGCCCCGGACAGATTTACTCTGGAAACACCATATATTTT. This gives the protein CASSPGQIYSGNTIYF.

The sample holds many counts of this clonotype. The chain links TRBV13 to TRBJ2-3; D call uncertain. Per germline, CDR1 PRHDT and CDR2 FYEKMQ (reference sequence). This CDR3 comprises 14 residues. Between the trimmed V and J ends, which lost 0 bases and 4 bases, there was a span of 8 bases. In nucleotides, the CDR3 is TGTGCCAGCAGCTTAGGACGTCTCCCAGATACGCAGTATTTT. Its translation is CASSLGRLPDTQYF.

This clonotype was detected many times. The CDR3 loop reads CASSLAAGEAFF. DNA for the CDR3: TGTGCCAGCAGCTTAGCAGCAGGGGAAGCTTTCTTT. The rearrangement uses TRBV11-2 and TRBJ1-1; possible D gene TRBD1, 5 bases. CDR1 SGHAT and CDR2 FQNNGV come from the germline V gene. The CDR3 totals 12 residues. The V end lost 1 base, the J end lost 8 bases, and 8 bases lay between the germline ends.

This clonotype was observed a handful of times. The chain has TRBV11-1 and TRBJ2-1; the match to TRBD2 covers 10 bases. V gave up 3 bases and J gave up 0 bases; unmatched junction bases: 8. This CDR3 contains 18 residues. The germline CDR1 and CDR2 sequences are SGHAT and FQDESV (reference sequence). The CDR3 is CASSLGQVAGGSYNEQFF. CDR3 in DNA: TGTGCCAGCAGCTTGGGACAGGTAGCGGGAGGCTCCTACAATGAGCAGTTCTTC.

This clonotype was counted ten times or more. The rearrangement joins TRBV28 to TRBJ2-5; 8 nucleotides agree with TRBD1. V dropped 6 bases and J dropped 4; count of bases not matched to a gene: 4. The CDR3 is 13 residues long. The germline gives CDR1 MDHEN, CDR2 SYDVKM. CDR3 bases: TGTGCCAGCAGGACAGGGGTCCGAGAGACCCAGTACTTC. Protein: CASRTGVRETQYF.

This clonotype was recorded at least ten times. J is TRBJ2-1 and V is TRBV6-1; 8 nucleotides match TRBD2. The CDR3 totals 13 residues. The J segment lost 10 bases and the V segment lost 5 bases, leaving 7 bases of the junction unmatched. CDR1 and CDR2 (germline): MNHNS, SASEGT. The CDR3 DNA follows: TGTGCCAGCAGTTATGGCGGGGGGAGAGAGCAGTTCTTC. Translating gives CASSYGGGREQFF.

This clonotype was seen ten or more times. The chain combines TRBV5-1 with TRBJ2-5, with D maybe TRBD2 (5 bases). Deletions cut 1 base from V and 5 bases from J, with 15 bases between. The length of the CDR3 is 15 residues. Germline values: CDR1 SGHRS, CDR2 YFSETQ. The CDR3 region has the DNA TGCGCCAGCAGCTTGATGGCGGAGCCGGGGGAGACCCAGTACTTC. This encodes CASSLMAEPGETQYF. Drawing the rest from reference TRBV5-1 and TRBJ2-5, the complete variable domain is KAGVTQTPRYLIKTRGQQVTLSCSPISGHRSVSWYQQTPGQGLQFLFEYFSETQRNKGNFPGRFSGRQFSNSRSEMNVSTLELGDSALYLCASSLMAEPGETQYFGPGTRLLVL.

In its sample, this clonotype was seen many times. The rearrangement links TRBV6-1 to TRBJ1-1; 7 bases are a match to TRBD1. This CDR3 comprises 14 residues. Germline CDR1 is MNHNS and CDR2 is SASEGT. With 6 bases clipped from V and 0 bases from J, the junction kept 4 bases outside the gene matches. DNA of the CDR3: TGTGCCAGCAGGTCGGGACAGCTGAACACTGAAGCTTTCTTT. It is translated as CASRSGQLNTEAFF.

The genes are TRBV9 and TRBJ1-2, with 7 bases matching TRBD1. With V trimmed by 5 bases and J by 3 bases, 10 bases remained unmatched. Germline-derived CDR1 and CDR2 are SGDLS and YYNGEE. The CDR3 is 15 amino acids. CDR3 bases: TGTGCCAGCAGTGACGACGGCAGGGGGGACTATGGCTACACCTTC. Amino acid sequence: CASSDDGRGDYGYTF.

In DNA, the CDR3 is TGTGCCAGTAGTGTCCGAGGGGGCATGGCCTACGAGCAGTACTTC. This encodes CASSVRGGMAYEQYF. V and J are TRBV19 and TRBJ2-7; 7 nucleotides match TRBD1. Germline loops: CDR1 LNHDA, CDR2 SQIVND (reference sequence). This CDR3 comprises 15 residues. V was pared by 5 bases and J by 2 bases, with 9 bases of the junction left unmatched.

There are many counts of this clonotype. This sequence joins TRBV28 and TRBJ2-7; D is tentatively TRBD1 or TRBD2 (5 bases each). The CDR3 loop spans 15 amino acids. The germline V gene has CDR1 MDHEN and CDR2 SYDVKM. Trimming shortened V by 3 bases and J by 5 bases, and 17 bases separated the two germline ends. CDR3 sequence (DNA): TGTGCCAGCAGTTTGGGGACCGCAGGGACCCACGAGCAGTACTTC. It translates to CASSLGTAGTHEQYF.

Note on this clonotype: A read error may produce the germline difference seen at one junction end. The chain employs TRBV2 and TRBJ1-2, with TRBD1 matching over 9 bases. This CDR3 is 16 amino acids long. Germline CDR1 and CDR2: SNHLY and FYNNEI. The CDR3 coding sequence is TGTGCCAGCAGCCAAGATGGGGGGACAGGGTACTATGGCTGCACCTTC. This sequence encodes CASSQDGGTGYYGCTF. Looking up the rest from reference TRBV2 and TRBJ1-2 gives the full variable domain: EPEVTQTPSHQVTQMGQEVILRCVPISNHLYFYWYRQILGQKVEFLVSFYNNEISEKSEIFDDQFSVERPDGSNFTLKIRSTKLEDSAMYFCASSQDGGTGYYGCTFGSGTRLTVV.

This clonotype was recorded many times. The chain employs TRBV5-1 and TRBJ2-7, with D perhaps TRBD1 (5 bases). Germline lookup yields CDR1 SGHRS and CDR2 YFSETQ. The CDR3 sequence is 16 residues long. With 1 base removed from V and 1 base from J, the gap between germline ends came to 15 bases. The CDR3 is CASSLFPDTASYEQYF. The DNA of the CDR3 is TGCGCCAGCAGCTTGTTCCCGGACACCGCGTCCTACGAGCAGTACTTC.

This clonotype occurred many times. This sequence joins TRBV6-5 and TRBJ2-7; TRBD1 agrees at 9 bases. Germline assignment: CDR1 MNHEY and CDR2 SVGAGI. CDR3 size: 16 residues. J was trimmed by 2 bases and V by 2 bases; bases with no gene match: 7. CDR3 bases: TGTGCCAGCAGTTACGGGGGACAGGGCCTTCCCTACGAGCAGTACTTC. This gives the protein CASSYGGQGLPYEQYF.

There are many counts of this clonotype. The rearrangement links TRBV11-3 to TRBJ1-2; a possible D gene is TRBD1 (5 bases). CDR1 and CDR2 (germline): SGHNT, YENEEA. Deletions cut 3 bases from V and 3 bases from J, with 17 bases between. The CDR3 runs to 16 residues. The CDR3 loop reads CASSLVLTGTDYGYTF. CDR3 DNA sequence: TGTGCCAGCAGCTTGGTCTTAACCGGGACGGACTATGGCTACACCTTC.

This clonotype occurred many times. This chain uses TRBV6-1 with TRBJ2-5; D might be TRBD1 (6 bases). Germline CDR1 MNHNS, CDR2 SASEGT. The CDR3 consists of 13 residues. Trimming left V 6 bases short and J 2 bases short, with 10 bases between. CDR3 coding DNA: TGTGCCAGCAGAGGACAGCCACAAGAGACCCAGTACTTC. This codes for CASRGQPQETQYF.

This clonotype appeared many times. The V and J genes are TRBV11-2 and TRBJ1-3; TRBD1 is a possible D gene (6 bases). The CDR3 length is 14 residues. Germline CDR1 is SGHAT and CDR2 is FQNNGV. Between the trimmed V and J ends, which lost 6 bases and 4 bases, there was a span of 13 bases. The CDR3 here is CASRKGGSGNTIYF. The CDR3 nucleotides are TGTGCCAGCAGAAAAGGGGGGTCCGGAAACACCATATATTTT.

This clonotype was seen more than once but under ten times. This rearrangement joins TRBV10-3 to TRBJ2-7, with 8 nucleotides matching TRBD1. The CDR3 extends over 15 amino acids. The ends lost 5 bases at V and 5 bases at J; junction bases unmatched: 11. Germline V CDR1 and CDR2: ENHRY, SYGVKD. The CDR3 sequence is CAISPGQGEVDEQYF. CDR3 sequence (DNA): TGTGCCATCAGTCCCGGACAGGGAGAAGTGGACGAGCAGTACTTC.